This T cell receptor (beta chain) stems from a study of T cells in Graves' hyperthyroidism and ophthalmopathy. About the research overall: Peripheral blood samples were taken at initial diagnosis, prior to any treatment.

From germline, CDR1 is KGHSH and CDR2 LQKENI. V dropped 5 bases and J dropped 9 bases, with 17 bases sitting between them. This CDR3 contains 15 residues. This clonotype was seen many times. The CDR3 regions of TCR beta were amplified from RNA transcripts. Researchers ran a first-round RT-PCR on the TCR CDR3 using the HTBI primer set. One entry per CDR3 protein, called by TCRdb with MiXCR from the multiplex PCR reads. The repertoire holds fewer than 450,000 distinct CDR3 sequences, with about a sixth as singletons. The sample comprised blood. The chain employs TRBV18 and TRBJ1-6; D is unresolved. The clonotype comes from a woman aged 25 to 39 with Graves' hyperthyroidism that later progressed to Graves' ophthalmopathy. The CDR3, as DNA: TGTGCCAGCTCATCCGGCCCGGCCCAGAGTTCACCCCTCCACTTT. It specifies CASSSGPAQSSPLHF.